The 22 T cell receptor beta chains reported below all come from one sample, sequenced in a study of T cell responses to AZD1222 COVID-19 vaccine. The assay was immunoSEQ multiplex PCR, and TCRdb's table has in-frame clones only and misses some. The table has 95,000 to 100,000 clones, 90% seen once. Here the sequenced sample was peripheral blood, taken on day 0 of AZD1222 vaccination. All receptors come from an adult in good health.

With respect to this clone: The sample contains more than one DNA sequence encoding this CDR3. The chain combines TRBV18 with TRBJ2-5; D is perhaps TRBD2 (5 bases). Trimming shortened V by 6 bases and J by 2 bases, and 10 bases separated the two germline ends. This CDR3 is 13 amino acids long. Germline-derived CDR1 and CDR2 are KGHSH and LQKENI. CDR3 residues: CASSRAGQETQYF. CDR3 DNA sequence: TGTGCCAGCTCGCGGGCCGGACAAGAGACCCAGTACTTC.

This sequence joins TRBV5-1 and TRBJ2-2; 10 bases match TRBD2. The germline V gene encodes CDR1 SGHRS and CDR2 YFSETQ. The CDR3 runs 15 residues. Trimming at V came to 7 bases and at J to 4 bases, leaving 7 bases not matched to a gene. CDR3 region: CASGLAGEGTGELFF. Written as DNA, the CDR3 is TGCGCCAGCGGCCTAGCGGGGGAGGGCACCGGGGAGCTGTTTTTT.

Note on this clone: A read error may account for a junction end that differs from germline. CDR3 protein: CSASGSGGGNTRELFF. The CDR3 DNA reads as TGCAGTGCTAGTGGTAGCGGGGGGGGCAACACCAGGGAGCTGTTTTTT. The gene calls are TRBV20-1 and TRBJ2-2, with 11 positions matching TRBD2. The CDR3 is 16 amino acids. Germline V gene sequence: CDR1 DFQATT, CDR2 SNEGSKA (reference sequence).

The gene calls are TRBV11-2 and TRBJ1-1, with D unresolved. V lost 5 bases to trimming and J lost 2 bases, with 9 bases between them. The germline V gene has CDR1 SGHAT and CDR2 FQNNGV. The CDR3 is made up of 13 amino acids. The CDR3 region has the DNA TGTGCCAGCAGCCCGGGCCCTAACACTGAAGCTTTCTTT. Protein: CASSPGPNTEAFF.

The V and J genes are TRBV5-1 and TRBJ2-5; 11 bases fit TRBD1. The trim removed 4 bases at V and 4 bases at J, leaving 6 bases unmatched. The CDR3 is made up of 15 amino acids. The germline V gene encodes CDR1 SGHRS and CDR2 YFSETQ. Written as DNA, the CDR3 is TGCGCCAGCAGCCGGTCCGGGACAGGGGGAGAGACCCAGTACTTC. This translates into CASSRSGTGGETQYF.

The rearrangement uses TRBV9 and TRBJ2-1; TRBD2 is a possible D gene (7 bases). This CDR3 is built from 15 residues. Trimming shortened V by 3 bases and J by 0 bases, and 10 bases separated the two germline ends. Germline V gene lookup returns CDR1 SGDLS and CDR2 YYNGEE. CDR3 sequence (DNA): TGTGCCAGCAGCGCTGGGGGGGCCTCCTACAATGAGCAGTTCTTC. Residues: CASSAGGASYNEQFF.

The chain uses TRBV27 and TRBJ2-1; maybe TRBD2 (7 bases). Per germline, CDR1 MNHEY and CDR2 SMNVEV (reference sequence). V lost 6 bases, J lost 1 base, and 19 bases lay in between. The CDR3 extends over 17 amino acids. CDR3 loop: CASRPAGGPLSYNEQFF. As DNA, the CDR3 is TGTGCCAGCAGACCAGCCGGGGGGCCCCTTTCCTACAATGAGCAGTTCTTC.

The chain has TRBV18 and TRBJ1-1; unclear D gene. In germline, CDR1 is KGHSH, CDR2 LQKENI. Trimming pared 1 base from V and 1 base from J, leaving 10 bases between. This CDR3 spans 15 amino acids. In DNA, the CDR3 is TGTGCCAGCTCACCACAGGGCCCCCAGAACACTGAAGCTTTCTTT. Translation: CASSPQGPQNTEAFF.

The chain uses TRBV6-5 and TRBJ2-1; D ambiguous. The CDR3 is 11 residues long. Germline V gives CDR1 MNHEY, CDR2 SVGAGI. With 6 bases removed from V and 6 bases from J, the gap between germline ends came to 6 bases. CDR3 DNA sequence: TGTGCCAGCAGATTCATCAATGAGCAGTTCTTC. It encodes CASRFINEQFF.

The chain combines TRBV14 with TRBJ1-4; no clear D gene. V was cut by 3 bases and J by 3 bases, with 8 bases left in between. The CDR3 covers 14 residues. The germline gives CDR1 SGHDN, CDR2 FVKESK. CDR3 nucleotides: TGTGCCAGCAGCCATAGCAGGTCTAATGAAAAACTGTTTTTT. It yields the protein CASSHSRSNEKLFF.

The chain employs TRBV5-1 and TRBJ1-2; D gene ambiguous. V lost 2 bases and J lost 3, with 11 bases in between. CDR1 and CDR2 (germline): SGHRS, YFSETQ. The CDR3 loop spans 14 amino acids. CDR3 loop: CASSFVNQDYGYTF. CDR3 in DNA: TGCGCCAGCAGCTTTGTTAATCAGGACTATGGCTACACCTTC.

This chain joins TRBV6-1 and TRBJ1-2; the D is unclear. With 3 bases removed from V and 6 bases from J, the gap between germline ends came to 2 bases. The CDR3 has 10 amino acids. Germline CDR1 and CDR2: MNHNS and SASEGT. Here the CDR3 DNA reads TGTGCCAGCAGTGATGATGGCTACACCTTC. This codes for CASSDDGYTF.

This clone has only one observation. The chain has TRBV5-5 and TRBJ1-2, with TRBD1 matching over 10 bases. Trimming at V came to 0 bases and at J to 4 bases, leaving 9 bases not matched to a gene. Looked up from germline, CDR1 is SGHKS and CDR2 is YYEKEE (reference sequence). The CDR3 covers 17 residues. CDR3 in DNA: TGTGCCAGCAGCTTGGACATCGTAGGGGACAGGGGCTATGGCTACACCTTC. Its protein is CASSLDIVGDRGYGYTF.

The chain recombines TRBV19 with TRBJ2-2, with 12 nucleotides matching TRBD1. The CDR3 spans 18 residues. Germline V gives CDR1 LNHDA, CDR2 SQIVND (reference sequence). V gave up 3 bases and J gave up 4 bases; unmatched junction bases: 9. The chain's CDR3 is CASSIRDRGHRGTGELFF. CDR3 coding DNA: TGTGCCAGTAGTATCCGGGACAGGGGGCACCGCGGCACCGGGGAGCTGTTTTTT.

This sequence joins TRBV6-5 and TRBJ1-5, with TRBD1 matching over 9 bases. In germline, CDR1 is MNHEY, CDR2 SVGAGI. V lost 6 bases and J lost 1; bases outside the gene matches: 4. The CDR3 sequence is 15 residues long. This CDR3 is CASSLDRGSNQPQHF. The CDR3 coding sequence is TGTGCCAGCAGCCTAGACAGGGGGAGCAATCAGCCCCAGCATTTT.

This chain links TRBV28 with TRBJ1-5; 7 nucleotides agree with TRBD1. Germline CDR1 reads MDHEN; CDR2 reads SYDVKM. V was pared by 6 bases and J by 0 bases, with 8 bases of the junction left unmatched. This CDR3 is 16 amino acids long. The CDR3 region has the DNA TGTGCCAGCAGGGGGACAGATCATTATAGCAATCAGCCCCAGCATTTT. The encoded protein is CASRGTDHYSNQPQHF.

This rearrangement joins TRBV19 to TRBJ1-5; tentative D call: TRBD1 (5 bases). V was cut by 10 bases and J by 1 base, with 14 bases left in between. Germline assignment: CDR1 LNHDA and CDR2 SQIVND (reference sequence). The CDR3 totals 14 residues. CDR3 in DNA: TGTGCCACCTATTCCAGGGTGAGCAATCAGCCCCAGCATTTT. Encoded protein: CATYSRVSNQPQHF.

The table lists this clone with a count of one. The chain couples TRBV12-3 or TRBV12-4 to TRBJ2-4, with no clear D. The CDR3 consists of 13 residues. The V end was cut by 3 bases, the J end by 3 bases, with 6 bases between. CDR3 nucleotides: TGTGCCAGCAGTTTCGGTCTCAAAAACATTCAGTACTTC. Encoded protein: CASSFGLKNIQYF.

The rearrangement links TRBV27 to TRBJ2-2; tentative D call: TRBD2 (6 bases). This CDR3 is 16 amino acids long. Germline-derived CDR1 and CDR2 are MNHEY and SMNVEV (reference sequence). CDR3 region: CVTAPRRGREAGELFF. The CDR3 DNA sequence: TGTGTCACAGCACCCCGGCGGGGCCGAGAGGCCGGGGAGCTGTTTTTT.

The chain has TRBV9 and TRBJ1-2; 7 bases line up with TRBD1. V shed 6 bases and J 0 bases; nucleotides not matched to a gene: 11. CDR1 is SGDLS, CDR2 YYNGEE, per germline. The CDR3 covers 16 residues. The CDR3 here is CASKLQGGQPNYGYTF. The CDR3 bases are TGTGCCAGCAAACTTCAGGGGGGACAGCCTAACTATGGCTACACCTTC. Full variable domain (outside the CDR3, taken from reference TRBV9 and TRBJ1-2): DSGVTQTPKHLITATGQRVTLRCSPRSGDLSVYWYQQSLDQGLQFLIQYYNGEERAKGNILERFSAQQFPDLHSELNLSSLELGDSALYFCASKLQGGQPNYGYTFGSGTRLTVV.

The chain employs TRBV6-6 and TRBJ1-6, with a weak D call TRBD1 (6 bases). V dropped 3 bases and J dropped 9 bases, with 18 bases sitting between them. CDR1 is MNHNY and CDR2 is SVGAGI in the germline V gene (reference sequence). This CDR3 region has 16 residues. This chain's CDR3 is CASSYQGTLTASPLHF. In nucleotides, the CDR3 is TGTGCCAGCAGTTATCAGGGGACACTAACGGCTTCACCCCTCCACTTT.

The chain joins TRBV6-6 to TRBJ1-4; D unresolved. Germline assignment: CDR1 MNHNY and CDR2 SVGAGI (reference sequence). The CDR3 sequence is 15 residues long. The germline V and J ends were trimmed by 6 bases and 5 bases, with 16 bases remaining between them. The CDR3 reads CASSDGPGDNEKLFF. The CDR3 nucleotides read TGTGCCAGCAGCGACGGGCCAGGCGACAATGAAAAACTGTTTTTT.